A single sample gave rise to the 12 T cell receptor beta chains below, sequenced in a study of CD8 T cells in ankylosing spondylitis. Study-wide results and caveats: A TCR beta motif made of fewer than ten highly homologous variants seemed typical of ankylosing spondylitis blood.

Their target antigens are unknown. TCRdb redid the calling of the 5' RACE reads with MiXCR, one entry per CDR3 protein. Among fewer than 500,000 distinct CDR3 sequences listed, approximately 26% were seen once. Sequenced material: blood, either unsorted or a sorted T cell fraction (not recorded which). The receptors derive from a male donor with ankylosing spondylitis.

V is TRBV20-1 and J is TRBJ2-1; 7 bases align to TRBD2. Germline V gene data show CDR1 as DFQATT and CDR2 as SNEGSKA (reference sequence). The CDR3 sequence is 16 residues long. V lost 6 bases, J lost 3 bases, and 14 bases stayed unmatched. The CDR3, as DNA: TGCAGTGCCCTTCTCCCACTAGCGAGACACTACAATGAGCAGTTCTTC. It specifies CSALLPLARHYNEQFF.

The chain links TRBV19 to TRBJ2-7; the D gene is possibly TRBD2 (6 bases). The germline CDR1 and CDR2 sequences are LNHDA and SQIVND (reference sequence). The CDR3 extends over 15 amino acids. Trimming took 3 bases from V and 2 from J, leaving 14 bases between them. The CDR3 loop reads CASSIPGLATYEQYF. CDR3 nucleotide sequence: TGTGCCAGTAGTATCCCGGGACTCGCGACCTACGAGCAGTACTTC.

This clonotype was seen a few times. V and J are TRBV12-3 or TRBV12-4 and TRBJ2-1; D may be TRBD2 (6 bases). V dropped 5 bases and J dropped 7 bases, with 15 bases sitting between them. This CDR3 is built from 14 residues. Written as DNA, the CDR3 is TGTGCCAGCAGTCCTACCGGGACTCGGAATGAGCAGTTCTTC. This codes for CASSPTGTRNEQFF.

The chain combines TRBV20-1 with TRBJ2-5, with a tentative D call TRBD2 (5 bases). Trimming left V 5 bases short and J 10 bases short, with 20 bases between. Germline V gene data show CDR1 as DFQATT and CDR2 as SNEGSKA (reference sequence). The CDR3 runs 13 residues. CDR3 DNA: TGCAGTGCTCTTTGGAGCCGGGGTTGGGACCAGTACTTC. Translating it yields CSALWSRGWDQYF.

The gene calls are TRBV20-1 and TRBJ2-3, with 8 bases aligning to TRBD1. The CDR3 extends over 13 amino acids. The germline gives CDR1 DFQATT, CDR2 SNEGSKA (reference sequence). V was pared by 6 bases and J by 2 bases, with 4 bases of the junction left unmatched. This chain's CDR3 is CSARTGNTDTQYF. For the CDR3, the DNA is TGCAGTGCCCGGACAGGGAACACAGATACGCAGTATTTT.

The chain recombines TRBV3-1 with TRBJ2-7; TRBD1 agrees at 8 bases. Germline assignment: CDR1 LGHDT and CDR2 YNNKEL (reference sequence). The CDR3 extends over 14 amino acids. Germline trimming cut 5 bases from V and 0 bases from J; bases unmatched to any gene: 3. Here the CDR3 reads CASSYGQGSYEQYV. CDR3 bases: TGTGCCAGCAGCTATGGACAGGGCTCCTACGAGCAGTACGTC.

The sample holds a few counts of this clonotype. V gene TRBV6-1 combines with J gene TRBJ2-1; D ambiguous. In germline, CDR1 is MNHNS, CDR2 SASEGT. CDR3 length: 15 residues. V dropped 6 bases and J dropped 4 bases, with 16 bases sitting between them. The chain's CDR3 is CASRTDDWGYNEQFF. The CDR3 DNA reads TGTGCCAGCAGGACCGACGACTGGGGATACAATGAGCAGTTCTTC.

The V and J genes are TRBV11-2 and TRBJ2-1; maybe TRBD2 (7 bases). The germline V gene has CDR1 SGHAT and CDR2 FQNNGV. The CDR3 loop spans 15 amino acids. The V end lost 4 bases, the J end lost 10 bases, and 20 bases lay between the germline ends. CDR3 DNA: TGTGCCAGCAGCTCCCGACTAGCCCCCGGACAGGAGCAGTTCTTC. Protein sequence: CASSSRLAPGQEQFF.

This clonotype has ten or more counts. The chain has TRBV18 and TRBJ1-5; 11 nucleotides align to TRBD1. The CDR3 is made up of 15 amino acids. The germline gives CDR1 KGHSH, CDR2 LQKENI. Germline trimming cut 3 bases from V and 4 bases from J; bases unmatched to any gene: 2. This chain's CDR3 is CASSPGTGGNQPQHF. Written as DNA, the CDR3 is TGTGCCAGCTCACCCGGGACAGGGGGAAATCAGCCCCAGCATTTT.

The chain joins TRBV12-3 or TRBV12-4 to TRBJ2-1; 9 nucleotides align to TRBD2. V was clipped by 6 bases and J by 10 bases; unmatched bases: 10. The CDR3 contains 14 residues. CDR3 in amino acids: CASSPGREGREQFF. DNA for the CDR3: TGTGCCAGCAGCCCCGGGCGGGAGGGACGAGAGCAGTTCTTC.

The rearrangement joins TRBV30 to TRBJ2-3; tentatively, D is TRBD2 (7 bases). The CDR3 contains 15 residues. From germline, CDR1 is GTSNPN and CDR2 SVGIG (reference sequence). Trimming removed 4 bases from V and 4 bases from J, with 18 bases in between. For the CDR3, the DNA is TGTGCCTGGACCAAACGGGGGGCTCGCTCAGATACGCAGTATTTT. This codes for CAWTKRGARSDTQYF.

There are a few counts of this clonotype. V is TRBV12-3 or TRBV12-4 and J is TRBJ1-2; 7 bases align to TRBD1. This CDR3 comprises 14 residues. The trim removed 4 bases at V and 7 bases at J, leaving 9 bases unmatched. The chain's CDR3 is CASSSPTGKPGYTF. The CDR3 DNA reads as TGTGCCAGCAGTTCGCCGACAGGGAAGCCTGGCTACACCTTC.